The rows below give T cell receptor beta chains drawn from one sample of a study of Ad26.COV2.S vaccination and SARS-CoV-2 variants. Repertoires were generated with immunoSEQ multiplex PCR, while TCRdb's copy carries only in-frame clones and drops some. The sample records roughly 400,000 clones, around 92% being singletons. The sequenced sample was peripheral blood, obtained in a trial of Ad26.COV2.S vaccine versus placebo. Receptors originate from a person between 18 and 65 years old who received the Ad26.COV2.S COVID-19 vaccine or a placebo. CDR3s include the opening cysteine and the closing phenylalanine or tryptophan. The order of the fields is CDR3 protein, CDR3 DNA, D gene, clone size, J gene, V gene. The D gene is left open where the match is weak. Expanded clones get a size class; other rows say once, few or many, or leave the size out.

CASSPAVALGDNQPQHF,TGTGCCAGCTCACCAGCGGTCGCGTTAGGGGACAATCAGCCCCAGCATTTT,NA,NA,TRBJ1-5,TRBV18
CASSHRPAASGEETQYF,TGCGCCAGCAGCCACCGACCGGCGGCTAGCGGAGAAGAGACCCAGTACTTC,TRBD2,NA,TRBJ2-5,TRBV4-3
CASSASTGPTNEKLFF,TGTGCCAGCAGCGCTTCGACAGGGCCAACTAATGAAAAACTGTTTTTT,TRBD1,NA,TRBJ1-4,TRBV7-2
CASSYGQPTFSNQPQHF,TGTGCCAGCAGTTACGGACAGCCGACATTTAGCAATCAGCCCCAGCATTTT,NA,NA,TRBJ1-5,TRBV6-2/TRBV6-3
CASSLGGTTSTDTQYF,TGCGCCAGCAGCTTGGGAGGGACAACTAGCACAGATACGCAGTATTTT,NA,NA,TRBJ2-3,TRBV5-1
CASSPRDSSLAKNIQYF,TGTGCCAGCAGCCCCAGGGACAGCTCCCTAGCCAAAAACATTCAGTACTTC,TRBD1,NA,TRBJ2-4,TRBV7-2
CASAGTSGGAVPDTQYF,TGTGCCAGCGCCGGGACTAGCGGGGGGGCAGTACCAGATACGCAGTATTTT,TRBD2,NA,TRBJ2-3,TRBV7-2
CASSYLRLAGGETQYF,TGTGCCAGCAGTTACTTGCGACTAGCGGGGGGTGAGACCCAGTACTTC,TRBD2,NA,TRBJ2-5,TRBV6-2/TRBV6-3
CASSLERGIGYTF,TGTGCCAGCAGCTTGGAAAGGGGTATTGGCTACACCTTC,NA,NA,TRBJ1-2,TRBV7-9
CASSRSGTEAFF,TGTGCCAGCAGCCGGTCAGGCACGGAAGCTTTCTTT,NA,once,TRBJ1-1,TRBV5-6
CAWRRGHEQFF,TGTGCCTGGAGAAGGGGTCATGAGCAGTTCTTC,NA,NA,TRBJ2-1,TRBV30